One and the same sample provided the 8 T cell receptor beta chains below, sequenced in a study of T cell clones after liver transplantation. Libraries were prepared by immunoSEQ multiplex PCR; TCRdb keeps only in-frame clonotypes and omits some of them. The table records approximately 50,000 clones, roughly 71% of them present only once. The sequencing here drew on CD4+ T cells from blood, taken around 52 months after liver transplant. The receptors originated from a human patient who received a liver transplant. Some T cells may be the graft donor's.

This clone was seen a handful of times. The chain uses TRBV7-9 and TRBJ2-2; a possible D gene is TRBD1 (5 bases). Trimming removed 5 bases at V and 0 bases at J, with 10 bases between. The germline V gene encodes CDR1 SEHNR and CDR2 FQNEAQ (reference sequence). The CDR3 covers 15 residues. CDR3 in amino acids: CASSQGATNTGELFF. In DNA, the CDR3 is TGTGCCAGCAGCCAAGGGGCTACGAACACCGGGGAGCTGTTTTTT.

J is TRBJ1-3 and V is TRBV28; a weak D match, TRBD1 (5 bases). CDR1 is MDHEN, CDR2 SYDVKM, per germline. CDR3 length equals 15 residues. Trimming left V 6 bases short and J 2 bases short, with 14 bases between. The CDR3 reads CASRSDRGAGNTIYF. The CDR3 nucleotides read TGTGCCAGCAGGTCCGACAGAGGAGCTGGAAACACCATATATTTT.

This chain connects TRBV5-4 to TRBJ1-4; possibly TRBD1 for D (5 bases). V lost 3 bases and J lost 7, with 16 bases in between. CDR3 length: 15 residues. Germline values: CDR1 SGHNT, CDR2 YYREEE (reference sequence). CDR3 residues: CASSSSGGRSEKLFF. As DNA, the CDR3 is TGTGCCAGCAGCTCAAGTGGGGGTAGGAGTGAAAAACTGTTTTTT. Based on the CDR3 plus reference TRBV5-4 and TRBJ1-4, the full variable domain is ETGVTQSPTHLIKTRGQQVTLRCSSQSGHNTVSWYQQALGQGPQFIFQYYREEENGRGNFPPRFSGLQFPNYSSELNVNALELDDSALYLCASSSSGGRSEKLFFGSGTQLSVL.

This sequence joins TRBV6-5 and TRBJ1-1; D uncertain. Germline lookup yields CDR1 MNHEY and CDR2 SVGAGI. Deletions cut 0 bases from V and 0 bases from J, with 8 bases between. This CDR3 is built from 15 residues. CDR3 residues: CASSYSSTMNTEAFF. For the CDR3, the DNA is TGTGCCAGCAGTTACTCGTCAACTATGAACACTGAAGCTTTCTTT.

The V gene is TRBV7-8, the J gene TRBJ1-5; D might be TRBD1 (5 bases). The CDR3 is made up of 12 amino acids. V was clipped by 3 bases and J by 6 bases, with 6 bases between them. Germline lookup yields CDR1 SGHVS and CDR2 FQNEAQ. The CDR3 DNA follows: TGTGCCAGCAGCTTGGGGACTCAGCCCCAGCATTTT. It encodes CASSLGTQPQHF.

The chain has TRBV18 and TRBJ2-7, with D possibly matching TRBD1 (6 bases). Germline V lookup: CDR1 KGHSH, CDR2 LQKENI. This CDR3 contains 15 residues. V lost 4 bases and J lost 5, with 18 bases in between. CDR3 nucleotides: TGTGCCAGCTCACAAGGACAGTCGACCGTCCACGAGCAGTACTTC. Translating it yields CASSQGQSTVHEQYF.

This clone was detected a few times. The genes are TRBV14 and TRBJ2-5; D perhaps matches TRBD1 (6 bases). The germline V gene encodes CDR1 SGHDN and CDR2 FVKESK. Deletions cut 3 bases from V and 5 bases from J, with 13 bases between. This CDR3 region has 14 residues. CDR3 loop: CASSQGTGFETQYF. As DNA, the CDR3 is TGTGCCAGCAGCCAGGGAACAGGGTTTGAGACCCAGTACTTC.

V and J are TRBV28 and TRBJ2-3; D is unresolved. CDR3 size: 16 residues. V lost 5 bases and J 3 bases, leaving 18 bases between the germline ends. The V gene's germline CDR1 is MDHEN and CDR2 SYDVKM. CDR3 in DNA: TGTGCCAGCAGTAATTGGACCCGATTAAAGACAGATACGCAGTATTTT. It codes for CASSNWTRLKTDTQYF.